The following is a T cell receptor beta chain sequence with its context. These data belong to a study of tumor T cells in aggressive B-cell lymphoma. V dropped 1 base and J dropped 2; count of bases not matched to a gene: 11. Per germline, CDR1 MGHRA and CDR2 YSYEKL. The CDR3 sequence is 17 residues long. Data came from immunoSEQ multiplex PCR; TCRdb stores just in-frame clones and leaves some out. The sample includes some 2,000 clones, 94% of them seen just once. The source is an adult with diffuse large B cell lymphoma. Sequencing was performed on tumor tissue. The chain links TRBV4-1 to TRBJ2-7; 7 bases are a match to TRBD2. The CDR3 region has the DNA TGCGCCAGCAGCCAAGGGGTTTTGTTAGCGGGCCCCTACGAGCAGTACTTC. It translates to CASSQGVLLAGPYEQYF.